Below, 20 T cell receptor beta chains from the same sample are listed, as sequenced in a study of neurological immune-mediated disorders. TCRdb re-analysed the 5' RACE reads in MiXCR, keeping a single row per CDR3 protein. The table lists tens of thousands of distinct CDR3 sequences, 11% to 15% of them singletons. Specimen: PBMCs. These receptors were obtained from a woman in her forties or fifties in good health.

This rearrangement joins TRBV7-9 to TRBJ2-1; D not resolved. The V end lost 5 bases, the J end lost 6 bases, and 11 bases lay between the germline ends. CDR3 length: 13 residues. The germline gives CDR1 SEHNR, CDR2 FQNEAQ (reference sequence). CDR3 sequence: CASSGSGRNEQFF. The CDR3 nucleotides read TGTGCCAGCAGCGGAAGTGGTCGCAATGAGCAGTTCTTC.

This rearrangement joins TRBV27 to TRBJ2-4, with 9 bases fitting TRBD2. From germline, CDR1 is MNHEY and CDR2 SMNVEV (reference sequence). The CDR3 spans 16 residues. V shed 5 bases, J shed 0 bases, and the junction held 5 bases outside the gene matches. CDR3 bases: TGTGCCAGCAGTGACACTAGCGGGTTAGCCAAAAACATTCAGTACTTC. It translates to CASSDTSGLAKNIQYF.

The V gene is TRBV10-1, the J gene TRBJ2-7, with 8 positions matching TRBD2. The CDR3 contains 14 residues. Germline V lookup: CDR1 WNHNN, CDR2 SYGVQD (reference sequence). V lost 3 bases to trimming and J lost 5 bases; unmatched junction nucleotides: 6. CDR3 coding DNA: TGCGCCAGCAGTGAAAGCGGGAGTGTCAACGAGCAGTACTTC. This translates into CASSESGSVNEQYF.

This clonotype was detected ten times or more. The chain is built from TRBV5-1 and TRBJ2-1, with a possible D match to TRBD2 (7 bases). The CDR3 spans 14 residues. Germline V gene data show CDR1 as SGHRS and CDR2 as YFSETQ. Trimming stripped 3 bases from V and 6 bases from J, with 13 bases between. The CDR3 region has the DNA TGCGCCAGCAGCTGGGGGCTAGCGGCCAATGAGCAGTTCTTC. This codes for CASSWGLAANEQFF.

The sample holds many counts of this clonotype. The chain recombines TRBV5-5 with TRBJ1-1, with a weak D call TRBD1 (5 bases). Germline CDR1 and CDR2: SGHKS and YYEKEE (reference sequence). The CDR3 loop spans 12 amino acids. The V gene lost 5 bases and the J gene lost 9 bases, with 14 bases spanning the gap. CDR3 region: CASSSPGAKAFF. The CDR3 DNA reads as TGTGCCAGCAGTAGCCCCGGGGCCAAAGCTTTCTTT. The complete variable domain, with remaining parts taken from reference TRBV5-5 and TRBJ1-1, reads DAGVTQSPTHLIKTRGQQVTLRCSPISGHKSVSWYQQVLGQGPQFIFQYYEKEERGRGNFPDRFSARQFPNYSSELNVNALLLGDSALYLCASSSPGAKAFFGQGTRLTVV.

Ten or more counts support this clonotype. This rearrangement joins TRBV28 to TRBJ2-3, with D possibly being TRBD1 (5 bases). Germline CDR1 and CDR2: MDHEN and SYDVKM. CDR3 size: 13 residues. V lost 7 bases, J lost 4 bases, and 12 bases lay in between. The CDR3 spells CASTQGRSDTQYF. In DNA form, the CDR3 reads TGTGCCAGCACCCAGGGCAGGTCAGATACGCAGTATTTT.

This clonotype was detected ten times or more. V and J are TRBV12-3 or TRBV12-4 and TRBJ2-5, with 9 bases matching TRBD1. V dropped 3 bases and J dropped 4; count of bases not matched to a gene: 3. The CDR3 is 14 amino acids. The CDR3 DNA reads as TGTGCCAGCAGTTTCGGGACAGGGCGAGAGACCCAGTACTTC. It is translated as CASSFGTGRETQYF.

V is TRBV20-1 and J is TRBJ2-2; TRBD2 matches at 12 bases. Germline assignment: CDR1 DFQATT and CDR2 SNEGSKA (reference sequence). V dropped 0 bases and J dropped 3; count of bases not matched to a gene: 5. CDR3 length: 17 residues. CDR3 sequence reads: CSARDTSGRPDTGELFF. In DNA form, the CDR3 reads TGCAGTGCTAGAGATACTAGCGGGAGGCCGGACACCGGGGAGCTGTTTTTT.

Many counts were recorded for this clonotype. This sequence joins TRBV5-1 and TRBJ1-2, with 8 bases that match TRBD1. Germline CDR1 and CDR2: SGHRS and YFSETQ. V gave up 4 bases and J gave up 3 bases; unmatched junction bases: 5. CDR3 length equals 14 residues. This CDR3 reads CASSPDRVYYGYTF. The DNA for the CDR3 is TGCGCCAGCAGCCCGGACAGGGTGTACTATGGCTACACCTTC.

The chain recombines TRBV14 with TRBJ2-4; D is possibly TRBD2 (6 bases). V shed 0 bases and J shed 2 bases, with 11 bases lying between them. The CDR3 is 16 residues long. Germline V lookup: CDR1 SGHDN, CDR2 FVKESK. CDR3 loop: CASSQDPRGTKNIQYF. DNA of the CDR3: TGTGCCAGCAGCCAAGACCCCCGGGGGACCAAAAACATTCAGTACTTC. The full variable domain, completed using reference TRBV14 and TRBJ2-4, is EAGVTQFPSHSVIEKGQTVTLRCDPISGHDNLYWYRRVMGKEIKFLLHFVKESKQDESGMPNNRFLAERTGGTYSTLKVQPAELEDSGVYFCASSQDPRGTKNIQYFGAGTRLSVL.

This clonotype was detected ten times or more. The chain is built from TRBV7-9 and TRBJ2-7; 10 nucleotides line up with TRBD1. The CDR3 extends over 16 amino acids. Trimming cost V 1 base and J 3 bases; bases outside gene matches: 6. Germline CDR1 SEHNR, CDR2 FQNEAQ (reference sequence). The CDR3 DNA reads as TGTGCCAGCAGCTTAGTCCGACAGGGGGCGAACTACGAGCAGTACTTC. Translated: CASSLVRQGANYEQYF.

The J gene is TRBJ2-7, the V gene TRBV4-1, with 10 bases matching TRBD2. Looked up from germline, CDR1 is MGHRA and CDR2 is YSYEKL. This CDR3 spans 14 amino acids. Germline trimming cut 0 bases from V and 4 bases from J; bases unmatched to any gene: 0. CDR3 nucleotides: TGCGCCAGCAGCCAAGAACTAGCGGGGTACGAGCAGTACTTC. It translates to CASSQELAGYEQYF.

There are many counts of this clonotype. This chain's CDR3 is CSARDLAGVGEQYF. CDR3 in DNA: TGCAGTGCTAGAGATCTAGCGGGAGTGGGGGAGCAGTACTTC. The chain employs TRBV20-1 and TRBJ2-7; 10 bases line up with TRBD2. The CDR3 totals 14 residues. Unmatched junction bases numbered 6, after V lost 0 bases and J lost 7 bases. Per germline, CDR1 DFQATT and CDR2 SNEGSKA (reference sequence).

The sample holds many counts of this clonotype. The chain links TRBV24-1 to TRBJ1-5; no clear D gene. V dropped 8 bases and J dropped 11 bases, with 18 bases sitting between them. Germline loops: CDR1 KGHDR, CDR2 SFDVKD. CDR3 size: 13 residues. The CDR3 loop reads CATMITPDEAQHF. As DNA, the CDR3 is TGTGCCACCATGATCACACCCGACGAGGCCCAGCATTTT.

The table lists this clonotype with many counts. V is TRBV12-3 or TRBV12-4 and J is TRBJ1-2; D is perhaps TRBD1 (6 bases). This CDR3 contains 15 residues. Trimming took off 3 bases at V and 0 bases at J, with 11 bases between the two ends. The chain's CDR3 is CASSFHRATNYGYTF. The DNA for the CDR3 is TGTGCCAGCAGTTTCCACAGGGCTACTAACTATGGCTACACCTTC.

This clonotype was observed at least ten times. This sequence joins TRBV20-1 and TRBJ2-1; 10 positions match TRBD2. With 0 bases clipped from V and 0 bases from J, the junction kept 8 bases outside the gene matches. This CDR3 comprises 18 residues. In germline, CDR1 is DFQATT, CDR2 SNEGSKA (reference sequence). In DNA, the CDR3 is TGCAGTGCTAGAGACCCTAGCGGGAGAGGGATCTCCTACAATGAGCAGTTCTTC. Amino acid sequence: CSARDPSGRGISYNEQFF.

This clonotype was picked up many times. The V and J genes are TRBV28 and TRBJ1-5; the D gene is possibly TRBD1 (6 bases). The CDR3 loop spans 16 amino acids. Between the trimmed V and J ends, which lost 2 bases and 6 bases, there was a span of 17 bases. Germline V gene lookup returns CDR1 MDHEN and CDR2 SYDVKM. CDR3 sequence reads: CASSLPGGGAGQPQHF. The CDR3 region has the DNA TGTGCCAGCAGTTTACCCGGAGGGGGGGCGGGTCAGCCCCAGCATTTT.

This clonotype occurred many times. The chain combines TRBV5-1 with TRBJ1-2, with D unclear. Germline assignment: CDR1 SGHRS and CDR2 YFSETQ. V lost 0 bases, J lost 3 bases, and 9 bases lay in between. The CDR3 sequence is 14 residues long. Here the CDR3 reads CASSLAKNHYGYTF. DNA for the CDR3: TGCGCCAGCAGCTTGGCCAAGAACCACTATGGCTACACCTTC.

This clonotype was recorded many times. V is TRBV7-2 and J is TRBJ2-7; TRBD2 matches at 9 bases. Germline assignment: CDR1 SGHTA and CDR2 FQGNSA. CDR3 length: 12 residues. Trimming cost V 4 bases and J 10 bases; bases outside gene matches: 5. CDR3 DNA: TGTGCCAGCAGCTGGGGGACTAGCAACCAGTACTTC. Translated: CASSWGTSNQYF.

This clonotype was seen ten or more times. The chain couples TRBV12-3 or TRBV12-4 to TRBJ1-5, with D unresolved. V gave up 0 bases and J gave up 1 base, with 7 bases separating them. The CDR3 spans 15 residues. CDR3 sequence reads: CASSLAGWSNQPQHF. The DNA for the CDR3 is TGTGCCAGCAGTTTAGCAGGTTGGAGCAATCAGCCCCAGCATTTT.